This T cell receptor (beta chain) derives from a study of blood T cell repertoires in COVID-19. Looking at the study overall: Samples representing acute and convalescent COVID-19 were sourced from the United States, Italy and Spain. Sources were T cells, B-cell-depleted T cells, or PBMCs; the material itself was cDNA or gDNA.

Germline V lookup: CDR1 MNHEY, CDR2 SMNVEV (reference sequence). This CDR3 has 13 residues. V was cut by 6 bases and J by 5 bases, with 14 bases left in between. Original data processing: The assay estimated nucleated cells by amplifying reference gene primers. The data were produced by immunoSEQ multiplex PCR, yet TCRdb's version contains in-frame clones alone and is incomplete. V, J and clone size are those of that table, while D and trimming were read from the DNA. The table lists around 19,000 clones, 80% to 90% of them singletons, with roughly 11% in the top ten. The gene calls are TRBV27 and TRBJ2-7; possibly TRBD2 for D (5 bases). The origin of this receptor is a human donor in a cohort sampled during active COVID-19. Sequencing was done on a sample of peripheral blood. The CDR3 protein is CASSVVRENEQYF. CDR3 nucleotide sequence: TGTGCCAGCAGCGTCGTGAGGGAAAACGAGCAGTACTTC.